These 32 T cell receptor beta chains came from one sample sequenced in a study of shared T cell receptors in the human thymus. The method was immunoSEQ multiplex PCR; TCRdb's version includes in-frame clones alone and lacks a portion of them. The sample shows 700,000 or so clones, approximately 83% of them seen only once. The same sample was also studied in work on human thymus T cells.

The sequenced sample consisted of thymocytes. The receptors come from a girl under two years old with a congenital heart defect.

This clone has a single count. The chain combines TRBV29-1 with TRBJ1-4; TRBD1 is a possible D gene (6 bases). The CDR3 runs 13 residues. Germline CDR1 reads SQVTM; CDR2 reads ANQGSEA. V was pared by 5 bases and J by 6 bases, with 13 bases between. Here the CDR3 reads CSVYRTVYEKLFF. The CDR3 DNA is TGCAGCGTTTATCGGACAGTCTATGAAAAACTGTTTTTT.

The chain recombines TRBV11-2 with TRBJ1-3; D gene uncertain. CDR3 size: 17 residues. The germline CDR1 and CDR2 sequences are SGHAT and FQNNGV. The V end lost 0 bases, the J end lost 0 bases, and 12 bases lay between the germline ends. The CDR3 DNA follows: TGTGCCAGCAGCTTAGATCATATGGCAAACTCTGGAAACACCATATATTTT. Translated, it gives CASSLDHMANSGNTIYF.

The chain employs TRBV5-1 and TRBJ2-7, with TRBD1 as a possible D gene (7 bases). The germline V gene encodes CDR1 SGHRS and CDR2 YFSETQ. Trimming took 3 bases from V and 2 from J, leaving 15 bases between them. This CDR3 comprises 15 residues. As DNA, the CDR3 is TGCGCCAGCAGCTCTCGGATCAGGGGGGCCTACGAGCAGTACTTC. Protein sequence: CASSSRIRGAYEQYF.

V usage is TRBV5-1 and J usage is TRBJ2-1, with D perhaps TRBD2 (5 bases). Trimming stripped 0 bases from V and 0 bases from J, with 25 bases between. Germline assignment: CDR1 SGHRS and CDR2 YFSETQ. The CDR3 sequence is 21 residues long. In DNA, the CDR3 is TGCGCCAGCAGCTTGGAGTACAGCGGCCCTCATAAAAACAGCTCCTACAATGAGCAGTTCTTC. Amino acids: CASSLEYSGPHKNSSYNEQFF.

This sequence joins TRBV4-3 and TRBJ2-3; possibly TRBD2 for D (6 bases). Germline V gives CDR1 LGHNA, CDR2 YSLEER. V lost 0 bases to trimming and J lost 1 base, with 14 bases between them. This CDR3 spans 17 amino acids. CDR3 sequence: CASSQDLGGVRTDTQYF. The CDR3 bases are TGCGCCAGCAGCCAAGACCTAGGCGGGGTTCGCACAGATACGCAGTATTTT.

This clone was seen only once. The chain combines TRBV6-6 with TRBJ1-2; 7 bases align to TRBD1. Germline values: CDR1 MNHNY, CDR2 SVGAGI (reference sequence). V shed 5 bases and J 8 bases; nucleotides not matched to a gene: 14. This CDR3 spans 15 amino acids. As DNA, the CDR3 is TGTGCCAGCAGTCTGGGGCAGGGGGATTGGCGGGGCTACACCTTC. It is translated as CASSLGQGDWRGYTF.

The sample holds one count of this clone. The chain recombines TRBV6-1 with TRBJ1-5, with 7 bases fitting TRBD1. This CDR3 comprises 14 residues. Germline V gene sequence: CDR1 MNHNS, CDR2 SASEGT. V shed 7 bases and J 4 bases; nucleotides not matched to a gene: 7. The CDR3 here is CASTATGWNQPQHF. The CDR3 DNA reads TGTGCCAGCACAGCGACAGGGTGGAATCAGCCCCAGCATTTT.

The J gene is TRBJ1-1, the V gene TRBV7-3; 11 positions agree with TRBD1. CDR1 and CDR2 (germline): SGHTA, FQGTGA. J lost 1 base, V lost 2 bases, and 9 bases had no gene match. The CDR3 spans 18 residues. The CDR3 DNA follows: TGTGCCAGCAGCTTATTCGGACAGGGGGCTTTTGGGAACACTGAAGCTTTCTTT. Translation gives CASSLFGQGAFGNTEAFF.

The chain is built from TRBV5-8 and TRBJ2-1, with 14 bases aligning to TRBD2. Germline trimming cut 2 bases from V and 4 bases from J; bases unmatched to any gene: 14. Germline V gives CDR1 SGHTS, CDR2 YDEGEE. There are 20 residues in the CDR3. The CDR3, as DNA: TGTGCCAGCAGCTTATCAGGTCGGACTAGCGGGGGGCGCGGATACAATGAGCAGTTCTTC. Its translation is CASSLSGRTSGGRGYNEQFF.

The V and J genes are TRBV5-6 and TRBJ2-3; D not certain. The germline V and J ends were trimmed by 2 bases and 0 bases, with 4 bases remaining between them. The CDR3 is 13 residues long. Per germline, CDR1 SGHDT and CDR2 YYEEEE. CDR3 DNA sequence: TGTGCCAGCAGCTTCCGTAGCACAGATACGCAGTATTTT. Translation: CASSFRSTDTQYF.

This chain connects TRBV16 to TRBJ2-2; 7 bases match TRBD1. J was trimmed by 3 bases and V by 4 bases; bases with no gene match: 17. This CDR3 is built from 19 residues. The germline V gene has CDR1 KGHSY and CDR2 FQNENV. Here the CDR3 DNA reads TGTGCCAGCAGCCGAAAAGGAAATACCCGGGACAGAGACACCGGGGAGCTGTTTTTT. This sequence encodes CASSRKGNTRDRDTGELFF.

This rearrangement joins TRBV27 to TRBJ1-5; 7 nucleotides match TRBD1. Per the germline V gene, CDR1 is MNHEY and CDR2 is SMNVEV (reference sequence). The CDR3 is made up of 15 amino acids. The ends lost 6 bases at V and 4 bases at J; junction bases unmatched: 9. This chain's CDR3 is CASSLGGQLNQPQHF. The CDR3 DNA sequence: TGTGCCAGCAGCCTAGGGGGACAGTTAAATCAGCCCCAGCATTTT.

V gene TRBV19 combines with J gene TRBJ2-7; D is unclear. The CDR3 totals 13 residues. Germline-derived CDR1 and CDR2 are LNHDA and SQIVND (reference sequence). Trimming left V 3 bases short and J 3 bases short, with 9 bases between. In DNA, the CDR3 is TGTGCCAGTAGTATTAGAGTACTCTACGAGCAGTACTTC. Translated: CASSIRVLYEQYF.

The V gene is TRBV9, the J gene TRBJ1-2, with 8 bases fitting TRBD1. CDR3 length: 21 residues. Looked up from germline, CDR1 is SGDLS and CDR2 is YYNGEE. V lost 0 bases to trimming and J lost 2 bases; unmatched junction nucleotides: 21. This CDR3 is CASSVVVGTGPGLGGNYGYTF. CDR3 coding DNA: TGTGCCAGCAGCGTAGTGGTCGGGACAGGCCCAGGGCTAGGAGGAAACTATGGCTACACCTTC. The variable domain in full, with the rest retrieved from reference TRBV9 and TRBJ1-2, is DSGVTQTPKHLITATGQRVTLRCSPRSGDLSVYWYQQSLDQGLQFLIQYYNGEERAKGNILERFSAQQFPDLHSELNLSSLELGDSALYFCASSVVVGTGPGLGGNYGYTFGSGTRLTVV.

The rearrangement links TRBV15 to TRBJ1-1; tentative D call: TRBD1 (6 bases). The length of the CDR3 is 15 residues. The ends were cut back, 2 bases at V and 0 bases at J, with 10 bases in the middle. Germline CDR1 is LNHNV and CDR2 is YYDKDF (reference sequence). CDR3 loop: CATSRSKGVNTEAFF. CDR3 sequence (DNA): TGTGCCACCAGCAGATCCAAGGGGGTGAACACTGAAGCTTTCTTT.

This chain uses TRBV5-6 with TRBJ2-5, with 9 positions matching TRBD1. The J call is uncertain, as TRBJ2-7 better fits the DNA end. CDR3 length: 16 amino acids. From germline, CDR1 is SGHDT and CDR2 YYEEEE. The CDR3 DNA is TGTGCCAGCAGCTTGGTACTACAGGGGGCGCCGGACGAGCAGTACTTC. It codes for CASSLVLQGAPDEQYF.

The V and J genes are TRBV9 and TRBJ1-3; 10 nucleotides agree with TRBD1. The ends lost 0 bases at V and 1 base at J; junction bases unmatched: 7. In germline, CDR1 is SGDLS, CDR2 YYNGEE. The CDR3 contains 18 residues. As DNA, the CDR3 is TGTGCCAGCAGCGTAGAAGACAGGGGGCGGTCTTCTGGAAACACCATATATTTT. It yields the protein CASSVEDRGRSSGNTIYF.

Written as DNA, the CDR3 is TGTGCCAGCAGCGCTAATCCAGGACACTGTGCCGATTCACCCCTCCACTTT. This gives the protein CASSANPGHCADSPLHF. The rearrangement links TRBV9 to TRBJ1-6, with D possibly TRBD1 on 5 matching bases. Trimming shortened V by 3 bases and J by 8 bases, and 21 bases separated the two germline ends. The CDR3 has 17 amino acids. Germline loops: CDR1 SGDLS, CDR2 YYNGEE.

This chain connects TRBV27 to TRBJ2-3, with 13 bases aligning to TRBD2. V lost 3 bases and J lost 2; bases outside the gene matches: 14. The CDR3 has 20 residues. Germline assignment: CDR1 MNHEY and CDR2 SMNVEV (reference sequence). The CDR3: CASSLVGSRGTSGTTDTQYF. DNA of the CDR3: TGTGCCAGCAGTTTGGTGGGCTCAAGAGGGACTAGCGGGACCACAGATACGCAGTATTTT.

V usage is TRBV13 and J usage is TRBJ1-2; D is ambiguous. V lost 5 bases to trimming and J lost 5 bases, with 15 bases between them. CDR3 length: 14 residues. CDR1 PRHDT and CDR2 FYEKMQ come from the germline V gene (reference sequence). CDR3 protein: CASSLRTGEYGYTF. The CDR3 bases are TGTGCCAGCAGCCTACGGACGGGAGAATATGGCTACACCTTC.

V usage is TRBV4-1 and J usage is TRBJ1-2; D is possibly TRBD1 (6 bases). The CDR3 is made up of 16 amino acids. Trimming pared 1 base from V and 4 bases from J, leaving 16 bases between. The germline V gene has CDR1 MGHRA and CDR2 YSYEKL. The DNA of the CDR3 is TGCGCCAGCAGCCAAGTAATAGGGGGTGCTGGCTATGGCTACACCTTC. As protein: CASSQVIGGAGYGYTF.

The V gene is TRBV14, the J gene TRBJ2-1; 9 positions match TRBD2. J lost 0 bases, V lost 4 bases, and 13 bases had no gene match. In germline, CDR1 is SGHDN, CDR2 FVKESK. The CDR3 runs to 19 residues. The CDR3 loop reads CASSPWGGAGGFSYNEQFF. CDR3 coding DNA: TGTGCCAGCAGCCCCTGGGGGGGAGCGGGGGGCTTCTCCTACAATGAGCAGTTCTTC.

The chain is built from TRBV10-3 and TRBJ1-6; D uncertain. The V gene lost 6 bases and the J gene lost 9 bases, with 12 bases spanning the gap. Germline assignment: CDR1 ENHRY and CDR2 SYGVKD. The CDR3 contains 13 residues. CDR3 loop: CAIRDSSSSPLHF. The DNA of the CDR3 is TGTGCCATCAGAGACTCTTCGAGTTCACCCCTCCACTTT.

This rearrangement joins TRBV4-3 to TRBJ1-2; 9 bases fit TRBD1. The CDR3 is made up of 17 amino acids. CDR1 LGHNA and CDR2 YSLEER come from the germline V gene. The V gene end was trimmed by 0 bases and the J gene end by 4 bases; junction bases not matched to a gene: 9. The CDR3 reads CASSQDWGQGAIYGYTF. Written as DNA, the CDR3 is TGCGCCAGCAGCCAAGATTGGGGACAGGGAGCTATCTATGGCTACACCTTC.

The V call is TRBV14, the J call TRBJ1-4; maybe TRBD1 (6 bases). Per the germline V gene, CDR1 is SGHDN and CDR2 is FVKESK. V lost 4 bases, J lost 3 bases, and 12 bases lay in between. The CDR3 contains 15 residues. The CDR3 nucleotides are TGTGCCAGCAGCCGCACAGGGAGGGCTAATGAAAAACTGTTTTTT. Its protein is CASSRTGRANEKLFF.

The V and J genes are TRBV6-5 and TRBJ1-2; perhaps TRBD1 as D (6 bases). The length of the CDR3 is 16 residues. The V end lost 1 base, the J end lost 2 bases, and 14 bases lay between the germline ends. Germline loops: CDR1 MNHEY, CDR2 SVGAGI. The CDR3 here is CASSYLGAGSNYGYTF. CDR3 DNA sequence: TGTGCCAGCAGTTACTTGGGGGCAGGTTCAAACTATGGCTACACCTTC.

A few counts support this clone. The rearrangement uses TRBV5-6 and TRBJ1-2, with no clear D. CDR3 size: 15 residues. Germline CDR1 is SGHDT and CDR2 is YYEEEE. V lost 2 bases to trimming and J lost 2 bases, with 13 bases between them. The CDR3 loop reads CASSFCGIPNYGYTF. CDR3 coding DNA: TGTGCCAGCAGCTTTTGTGGCATCCCGAACTATGGCTACACCTTC.

The V gene is TRBV5-6, the J gene TRBJ2-7; TRBD2 agrees at 7 bases. The germline V gene encodes CDR1 SGHDT and CDR2 YYEEEE. V was pared by 3 bases and J by 2 bases, with 5 bases of the junction left unmatched. The CDR3 length is 14 residues. The CDR3 loop is CASSWRTRPYEQYF. The CDR3 DNA is TGTGCCAGCAGCTGGAGGACTAGACCCTACGAGCAGTACTTC.

This rearrangement joins TRBV18 to TRBJ1-1; 7 bases are a match to TRBD1. Per germline, CDR1 KGHSH and CDR2 LQKENI. The CDR3 has 15 residues. V trimming: 1 base; J trimming: 0 bases; junction bases outside the gene matches: 2. CDR3: CASSPLGQLNTEAFF. The CDR3 DNA follows: TGTGCCAGCTCACCACTGGGACAGTTGAACACTGAAGCTTTCTTT.

The genes are TRBV15 and TRBJ1-1; the D gene is possibly TRBD1 (5 bases). The CDR3 extends over 16 amino acids. In germline, CDR1 is LNHNV, CDR2 YYDKDF (reference sequence). Trimming removed 0 bases from V and 0 bases from J, with 11 bases in between. The CDR3 nucleotides are TGTGCCACCAGCAGAGAAAGGGAACAGGTGAACACTGAAGCTTTCTTT. Its translation: CATSREREQVNTEAFF.

This rearrangement joins TRBV7-2 to TRBJ1-1, with TRBD1 matching over 11 bases. Germline V gene sequence: CDR1 SGHTA, CDR2 FQGNSA. V lost 5 bases to trimming and J lost 7 bases; unmatched junction nucleotides: 9. This CDR3 contains 15 residues. The CDR3 is CASSVGDRGKSEAFF. In DNA form, the CDR3 reads TGTGCCAGCAGCGTAGGGGACAGGGGGAAGAGTGAAGCTTTCTTT.

V and J are TRBV4-1 and TRBJ2-7; 8 bases map to TRBD1. After removal of 0 bases from V and 4 bases from J, the junction contained 8 bases not matched to a gene. Germline values: CDR1 MGHRA, CDR2 YSYEKL. The CDR3 is made up of 16 amino acids. CDR3 loop: CASSQDTDREWYEQYF. CDR3 nucleotide sequence: TGCGCCAGCAGCCAAGATACGGACAGGGAGTGGTACGAGCAGTACTTC.